This T cell receptor beta chain was obtained from a study of blood T cells in healthy people across ages. It was with a sample-barcoded 5' primer and a J-beta primer mix that a second PCR of about 6 to 12 cycles was run. A 12-random-nucleotide template-switch adaptor tagged each cDNA molecule. TCRdb processed the 5' RACE reads anew with MiXCR; each CDR3 protein has one entry. The table has roughly 1.7 million distinct CDR3 sequences, about 31% seen once. Looked up from germline, CDR1 is SGHAT and CDR2 is FQNNGV. CDR3 length equals 14 residues. The V gene lost 6 bases and the J gene lost 6 bases, with 18 bases spanning the gap. A note on this clonotype: Its antigen is not known.

Study-wide results and limits: The study could not conclusively compare naive and antigen-experienced cells, given its unsorted PBMCs. Long-lived donors had more naive CD4+ cells and higher diversity than aged donors.

This rearrangement joins TRBV11-2 to TRBJ2-7, with a weak D call TRBD1 (5 bases). Sample: blood. The clonotype was recovered from a woman under 40 in good health. The CDR3 region has the DNA TGTGCCAGCAGTACTGGGTCGGGCAGGGTCGAGCAGTACTTC. It encodes CASSTGSGRVEQYF.